Reported below is one T cell receptor (beta chain). The sample comes from a study of blood T cell repertoires in COVID-19. Overall study: Donors in the United States, Italy and Spain gave samples during acute or convalescent COVID-19.

Cohort allocation depended upon clinical history that participants reported. Here immunoSEQ multiplex PCR was the method, and the copy in TCRdb shows in-frame clones only, minus some. The sample includes fewer than 450,000 clones, around 90% of them seen just once. The CDR3 is made up of 14 amino acids. CDR1 is KGHSH, CDR2 LQKENI, per germline. V was shortened by 3 bases and J by 4 bases, with 9 bases between the two germline ends. The chain joins TRBV18 to TRBJ1-4; weak D call: TRBD1 (5 bases). The sequenced material came from PBMCs or T cells enriched from blood (not recorded which). This sequence originates from a woman in her thirties or forties with acute COVID-19. The CDR3 protein is CASSPRGVNEKLFF. The CDR3 region has the DNA TGTGCCAGCTCACCGCGGGGGGTTAATGAAAAACTGTTTTTT.